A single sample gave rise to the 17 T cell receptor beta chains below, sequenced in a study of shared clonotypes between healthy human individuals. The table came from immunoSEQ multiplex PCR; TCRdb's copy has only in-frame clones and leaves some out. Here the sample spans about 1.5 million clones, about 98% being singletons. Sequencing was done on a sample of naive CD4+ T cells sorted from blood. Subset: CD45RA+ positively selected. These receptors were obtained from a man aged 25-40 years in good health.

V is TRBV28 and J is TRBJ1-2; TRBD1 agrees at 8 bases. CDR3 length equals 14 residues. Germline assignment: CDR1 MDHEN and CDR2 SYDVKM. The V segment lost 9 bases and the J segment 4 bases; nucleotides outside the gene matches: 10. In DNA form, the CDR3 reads TGTGCCAGTGCGCTGTCAGGGGGCTTCTATGGCTACACCTTC. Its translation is CASALSGGFYGYTF.

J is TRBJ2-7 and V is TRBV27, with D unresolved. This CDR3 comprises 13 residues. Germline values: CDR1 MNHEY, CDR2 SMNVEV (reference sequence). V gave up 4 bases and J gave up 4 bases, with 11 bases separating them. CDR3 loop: CASSSYPRYEQYF. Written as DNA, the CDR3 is TGTGCCAGCAGTTCCTACCCCAGGTACGAGCAGTACTTC.

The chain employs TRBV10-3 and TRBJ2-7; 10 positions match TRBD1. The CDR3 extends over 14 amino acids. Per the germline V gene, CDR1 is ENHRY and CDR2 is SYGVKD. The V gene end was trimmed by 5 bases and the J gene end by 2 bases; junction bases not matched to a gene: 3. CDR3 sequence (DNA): TGTGCCATCAGTACCGGGACAGGGGCCTACGAGCAGTACTTC. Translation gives CAISTGTGAYEQYF.

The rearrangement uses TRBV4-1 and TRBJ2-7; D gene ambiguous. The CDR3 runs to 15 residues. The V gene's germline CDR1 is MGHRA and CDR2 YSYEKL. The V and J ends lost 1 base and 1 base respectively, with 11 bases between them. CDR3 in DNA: TGCGCCAGCAGCCAAGTCGGGCAGAGATCCTACGAGCAGTACTTC. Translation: CASSQVGQRSYEQYF.

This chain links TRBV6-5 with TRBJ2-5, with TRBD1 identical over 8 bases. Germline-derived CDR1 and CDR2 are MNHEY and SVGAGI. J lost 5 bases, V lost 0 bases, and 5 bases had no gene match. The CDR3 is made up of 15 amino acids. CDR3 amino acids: CASSYSRQGRETQYF. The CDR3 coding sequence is TGTGCCAGCAGTTACTCCAGACAGGGGAGGGAGACCCAGTACTTC.

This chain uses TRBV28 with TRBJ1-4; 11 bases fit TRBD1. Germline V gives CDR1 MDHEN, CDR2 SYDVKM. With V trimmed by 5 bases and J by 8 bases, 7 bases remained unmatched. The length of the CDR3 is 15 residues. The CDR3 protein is CASSQPGQGVEKLFF. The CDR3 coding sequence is TGTGCCAGCAGTCAACCGGGACAGGGGGTAGAAAAACTGTTTTTT.

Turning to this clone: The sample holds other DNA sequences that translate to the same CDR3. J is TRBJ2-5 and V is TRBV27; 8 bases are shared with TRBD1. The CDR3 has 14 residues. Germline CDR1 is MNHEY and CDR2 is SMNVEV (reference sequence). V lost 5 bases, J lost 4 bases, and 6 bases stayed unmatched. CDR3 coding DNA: TGTGCCAGCAGTCCTCGGACAGGGCGAGAGACCCAGTACTTC. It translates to CASSPRTGRETQYF.

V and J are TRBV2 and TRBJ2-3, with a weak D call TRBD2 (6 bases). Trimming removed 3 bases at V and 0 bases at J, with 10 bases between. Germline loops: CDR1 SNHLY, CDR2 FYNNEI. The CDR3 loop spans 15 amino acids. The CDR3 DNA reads TGTGCCAGCAGTGATGCGGGACTGAGCACAGATACGCAGTATTTT. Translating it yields CASSDAGLSTDTQYF.

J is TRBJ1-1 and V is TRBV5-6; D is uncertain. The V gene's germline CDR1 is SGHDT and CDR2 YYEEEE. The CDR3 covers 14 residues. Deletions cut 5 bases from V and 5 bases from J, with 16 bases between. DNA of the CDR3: TGTGCCAGCAGACCGGGCCTCCGGGAGACTGAAGCTTTCTTT. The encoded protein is CASRPGLRETEAFF.

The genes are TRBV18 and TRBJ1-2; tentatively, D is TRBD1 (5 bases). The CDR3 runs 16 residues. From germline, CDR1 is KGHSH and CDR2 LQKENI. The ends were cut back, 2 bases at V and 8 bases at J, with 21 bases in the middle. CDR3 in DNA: TGTGCCAGCTCACCAAAACCGGGACCCGCACTGGAAGGCTACACCTTC. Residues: CASSPKPGPALEGYTF.

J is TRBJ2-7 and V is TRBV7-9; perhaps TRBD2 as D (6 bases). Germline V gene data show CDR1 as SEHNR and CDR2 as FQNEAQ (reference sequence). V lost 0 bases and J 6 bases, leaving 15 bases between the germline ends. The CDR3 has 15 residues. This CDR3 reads CASSLALVGDSEQYF. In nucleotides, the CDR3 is TGTGCCAGCAGCTTAGCGCTTGTCGGGGACTCCGAGCAGTACTTC.

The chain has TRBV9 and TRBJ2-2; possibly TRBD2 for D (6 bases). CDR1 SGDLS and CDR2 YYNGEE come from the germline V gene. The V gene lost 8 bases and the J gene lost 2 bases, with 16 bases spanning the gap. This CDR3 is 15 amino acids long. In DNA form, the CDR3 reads TGTGCCAGTCGTAGGAGGGGCACTAACACCGGGGAGCTGTTTTTT. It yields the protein CASRRRGTNTGELFF.

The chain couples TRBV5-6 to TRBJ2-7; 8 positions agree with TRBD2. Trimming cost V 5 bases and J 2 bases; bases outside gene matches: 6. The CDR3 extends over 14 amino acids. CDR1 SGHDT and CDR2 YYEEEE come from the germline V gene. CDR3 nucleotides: TGTGCCAGCAGGTCAGCGGGGGCCACCTACGAGCAGTACTTC. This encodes CASRSAGATYEQYF.

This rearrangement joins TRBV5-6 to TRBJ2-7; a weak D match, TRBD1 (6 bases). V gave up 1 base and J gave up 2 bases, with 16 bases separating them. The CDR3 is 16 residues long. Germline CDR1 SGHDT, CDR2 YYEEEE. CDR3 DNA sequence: TGTGCCAGCAGCTTGTATCTCCGGGACACTACCTACGAGCAGTACTTC. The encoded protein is CASSLYLRDTTYEQYF.

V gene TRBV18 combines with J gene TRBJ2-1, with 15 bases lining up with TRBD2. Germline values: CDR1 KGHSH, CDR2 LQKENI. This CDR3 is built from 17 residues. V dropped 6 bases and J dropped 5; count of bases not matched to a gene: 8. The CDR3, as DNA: TGTGCCAGCTCTCGGACGGGACTAGCGGGAGGTGACAATGAGCAGTTCTTC. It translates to CASSRTGLAGGDNEQFF.

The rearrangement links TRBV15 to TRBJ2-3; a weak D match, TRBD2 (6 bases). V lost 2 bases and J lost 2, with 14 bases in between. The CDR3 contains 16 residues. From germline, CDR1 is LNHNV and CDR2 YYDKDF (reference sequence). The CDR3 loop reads CATSRRDTGLTDTQYF. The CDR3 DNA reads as TGTGCCACCAGCAGAAGGGATACGGGACTCACAGATACGCAGTATTTT.

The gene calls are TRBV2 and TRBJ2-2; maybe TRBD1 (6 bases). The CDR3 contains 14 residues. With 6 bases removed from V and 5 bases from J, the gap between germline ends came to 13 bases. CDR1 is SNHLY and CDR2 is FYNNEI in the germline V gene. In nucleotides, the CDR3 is TGTGCCAGCAGGAAGGGGGATTGGACCGGGGAGCTGTTTTTT. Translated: CASRKGDWTGELFF.